This T cell receptor (beta chain) emerged from a study of cytomegalovirus exposure and HLA in healthy donors (dated by TCRdb to the late 2010s). Study-wide context: An earlier analysis of approximately 600 of the donors reported 250 to 350 Gb of sequence data and approximately 110 million unique TCR beta sequences from 190 million or so T cells. A later genetic analysis used genome-wide SNP genotypes for about 60% of the 666 donors, treating that subset as a discovery cohort. The T cell repertoires of some 670 subjects were profiled by immunosequencing and related to cytomegalovirus serostatus. A later analysis re-analyzed previously published TCR beta repertoires from several hundred donors and added high-resolution HLA genotyping to study TCR occurrence patterns. To predict cytomegalovirus infection status, the study combined high-throughput TCR immunosequencing, statistical association of individual TCRs with disease status, and machine learning. A separate validation cohort of 100 to 150 different subjects was used in addition to the approximately 700-subject first cohort. In an earlier analysis of over 550 of the donors, high-throughput TCR beta sequencing was used to judge whether each TCR beta V gene segment behaved as functional or pseudogenic. Because of strong linkage in the cohort, roughly five DR-DQ haplotypes were treated as single units for association and clustering. Every discovery cohort repertoire had been produced on one sequencing platform. The study aimed to test whether cataloging public T cell receptors could reveal signatures of past pathogen exposure. The number of donors typed differed by locus, with roughly 620-640 for A, B, C, DRB1 and DQB1, 522 for DQA1, approximately 580 for DPA1, and 450 to 480 for DPB1. Among about 410 genotyped donors of the cohort, an average of around 250,000 unique TCR beta nucleotide sequences was sequenced per donor, of which about 18% were non-productive. The genetic ancestry cluster associated with self-reported Caucasian donors included 81% of the approximately 400 genotyped donors. Both class I and class II loci were covered by HLA typing, at four-digit resolution. An early release that covered roughly 600 HLA-typed donors contained approximately 300 gigabases of sequencing data and 75 million to 100 million unique TCR sequences. Donor age, sex, ethnicity and CMV serostatus were compiled alongside the repertoire data. The later analysis used no new phenotypic data to find candidate immune exposures, relying instead on TCR beta sequences and their occurrence across donors. Study-wide conclusions, independent of this receptor: Most CMV-associated TCR beta chains appeared to be HLA-restricted in a later analysis, and the HLA associations seemed to be driven largely by CMV exposure. A further reported finding was that TCR beta sequences accurately predicted the HLA-A and HLA-B alleles for most subjects in the first cohort. Sequencing depth was assumed to be roughly uniform across donors in the presence/absence analyses, though that assumption may not hold. Because the 87-base-pair reads could not distinguish some IMGT-functional V segments, including TRBV6-2 and TRBV6-3, those segments were excluded. Across donors, most TCR sequences were observed very rarely, whereas some public TCRs were present in many individuals. A later genetic analysis reported fewer N-insertions in productive TCRs among donors in an Asian-associated ancestry cluster than the approximately 700-donor mean. Broadly in line with IMGT annotations, most TCR beta V segments showed up in productive rearrangements about 90% or about 30% of the time in an earlier analysis of some 590 of the donors. A total of fewer than 200 TCR beta chains were listed by the study as associated with cytomegalovirus. Linkage disequilibrium might explain the correlated functional status among segregating V segments, but an unknown experimental factor could not be excluded. Assigning TCR associations to individual alleles was difficult when HLA alleles, especially DR and DQ, strongly co-occurred. Immune exposure information for the cohort was limited to CMV serostatus. Several of the top co-occurrence clusters appeared to be linked to parvovirus B19, influenza, CMV and Epstein-Barr virus, according to a later analysis. A group of highly shared sequence variants was considered likely to be a technical artifact of the sequencing pipeline. Because counts were too low, about 18 rarely observed V segments, including chromosome 9 orphons, were excluded from the earlier analysis of roughly 580 of the donors. In a later analysis, the rate of TCR association differed among HLA loci, with DRB1 alleles having the most associated TCRs and HLA-C alleles having the fewest. The authors suggested that the approach could potentially be extended to other disease states and immunological phenotypes. In vitro tests confirmed that a few of the cytomegalovirus-associated TCR beta chains recognize cytomegalovirus antigens. A later genetic analysis associated a missense DCLRE1C variant with V-gene and J-gene trimming of TCR beta chains, and an independent cohort replicated the association. Only TCR beta chains were sequenced in this cohort, and the absence of alpha or paired-chain data limited detectable features. A later analysis associated around 16,000 TCR beta sequences with specific HLA alleles at a false discovery rate of 0.05. Because some donors lacked HLA typing at each locus, the association tests relied only on the typed subset. In a later analysis, HLA-associated TCR beta chains showed more clonal expansion and lower generation probabilities than non-associated chains that were equally common. Cytomegalovirus status was reported to be diagnosed by the classifier with high specificity and sensitivity in both the original and validation cohorts.

As encoded in the germline V gene, CDR1 is SQVTM while CDR2 is ANQGSEA. From the cysteine through the phenylalanine, the CDR3 covers 13 amino acids. Just CDR3 DNA is preserved here, 39 bases in frame from base 1. V sheds 1 base and J sheds 7 bases, leaving 13 bases between their ends. As to this clone: This clone's antigen is unknown. No base quality information exists; no much larger clone differs at one position.

The cohort consisted of some 670 healthy bone marrow donors. Cohort members were all nominally healthy when sampled, although unrecorded immune exposures were likely present. The donor tested CMV seronegative, placing the donor among the approximately 360 seronegative members of the cohort. A peripheral blood sample was collected from each donor, and TCR beta sequencing was performed on peripheral blood mononuclear cells. Genomic DNA extraction from the blood cell samples was performed with the Qiagen DNeasy Blood Extraction Kit. The library was built by means of the immunoSEQ multiplex PCR assay. A mixture of 60 forward primers for TCR Vbeta segments and 13 reverse primers for TCR Jbeta segments was used in the multiplex PCR. The CDR3 region of rearranged TCR beta genes was amplified from genomic DNA by a multiplex PCR assay. The Illumina HiSeq System was used to sequence the amplified TCR beta libraries as 87-base-pair reads. The study's processing was this. A later analysis tallied about 77 million unique TCR beta chains across the approximately 670 repertoires, and approximately 12 million of those chains were shared by two or more donors. Raw reads were error-corrected and collapsed into unique sequences by a nearest-neighbor algorithm in which closely related sequences were merged to remove PCR and sequencing errors. Alignment of CDR3 sequences to IMGT reference sequences was used to assign V, D and J gene segments. Each retained sequence needed at least a six-nucleotide match to both a V gene segment and a J gene segment. A rearrangement counted as productive if the CDR3 had no stop codons and remained in frame with V and J, and every other rearrangement counted as non-productive. CDR3 was defined by IMGT convention, running from the second conserved V-encoded cysteine to the conserved J-encoded phenylalanine. The earlier analysis of 450 to 750 of the donors excluded any sequence lacking an unambiguous match to a single V gene segment. In an earlier analysis of 587 of the donors, a V segment was called functional when productive rearrangements were above 56.7%, and segregating when the standard deviation between donors exceeded 5%. To diagnose cytomegalovirus status from the catalog of TCR beta chain sequences, a statistical classification framework was built. In a later analysis, TCR nucleotide sequences were compared against IMGT/GENE-DB human TR gene sequences so that V and J genes could be assigned. The TCRdist pipeline was used in a later analysis to assign CDR3 sequences and most-parsimonious VDJ recombination scenarios. In a later analysis, every TCR beta chain was defined by the combination of its CDR3 amino acid sequence and its V-gene family, and reads without a unique V-gene family were dropped. As a way to deal with suspected cross-contamination and a sequencing artifact, a later analysis dropped roughly 620 nucleotide sequences that were highly shared and had low generation probability. For each public chain, a later analysis derived a clonal expansion index from normalized ranks of inferred template counts within each repertoire. In a later analysis, generation probabilities were computed with a VDJ recombination model fitted to out-of-frame rearrangements, and the resulting probabilities were checked against IGoR. In a later analysis, TCR-TCR, TCR-HLA and TCR-CMV co-occurrence was scored with hypergeometric tests, and a repertoire-size bias correction was applied to TCR pairs. False discovery rates were estimated in a later analysis by permuting HLA or CMV assignments 20 times. A later analysis grouped co-occurring TCRs with DBSCAN, adding TCRdist sequence similarity when clustering within HLA-allele-positive subsets. Repertoires with fewer than 30,000 or more than 120,000 public chains were left out of co-occurrence clustering, as were roughly five repertoires with anomalous nucleotide sharing. Entries here come from immuneACCESS through TCRdb and include only in-frame sequences with V and J called. Some clones fail to appear in such tables; in the studies checked, an unresolved V gene covers under half of the shortfall, and the cause of the remainder is unknown. D and trimming come from the DNA, and the V and J calls and clone size come from that table. The sample profile shows about 150,000 clones; 65% to 90% of them were found once. The top ten clones comprise less than 3.5% of the sample.

The sequence is built from TRBV29-1 and TRBJ1-1; tentative D gene TRBD1, with 5 bases matching. The specimen was PBMCs. This receptor was taken from a woman in her 30s in good health and CMV-seronegative. The nucleotides read TGCAGCGTTGAAGTCGGGGGTGGAGGTGAAGCTTTCTTT. This translates into CSVEVGGGGEAFF.